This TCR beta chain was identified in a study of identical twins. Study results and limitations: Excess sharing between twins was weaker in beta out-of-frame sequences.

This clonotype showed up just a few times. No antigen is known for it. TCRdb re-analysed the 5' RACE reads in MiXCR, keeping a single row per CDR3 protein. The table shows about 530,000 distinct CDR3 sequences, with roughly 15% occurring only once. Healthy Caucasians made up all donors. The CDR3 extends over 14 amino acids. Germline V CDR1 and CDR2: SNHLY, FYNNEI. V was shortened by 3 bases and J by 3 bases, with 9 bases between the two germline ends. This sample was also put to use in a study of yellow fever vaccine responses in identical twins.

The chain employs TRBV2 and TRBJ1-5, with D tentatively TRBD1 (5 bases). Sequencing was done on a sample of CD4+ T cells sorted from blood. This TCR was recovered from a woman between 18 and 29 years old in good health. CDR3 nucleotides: TGTGCCAGCAGTGACCCAGGGTTCAATCAGCCCCAGCATTTT. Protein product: CASSDPGFNQPQHF. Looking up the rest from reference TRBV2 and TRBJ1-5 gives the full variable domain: EPEVTQTPSHQVTQMGQEVILRCVPISNHLYFYWYRQILGQKVEFLVSFYNNEISEKSEIFDDQFSVERPDGSNFTLKIRSTKLEDSAMYFCASSDPGFNQPQHFGDGTRLSIL.